These 26 T cell receptor beta chains were all obtained from the same sample, sequenced in a study of T cell changes during pregnancy in multiple sclerosis. Produced via immunoSEQ multiplex PCR; TCRdb's table is partial and in-frame only. Of about 23,000 clones in the sample, roughly 90% were seen once. The sequencing used CD8+ T cells from peripheral blood mononuclear cells, collected after pregnancy. Every receptor here comes from a female donor with multiple sclerosis, enrolled in a pregnancy study.

V gene TRBV5-4 combines with J gene TRBJ2-1, with TRBD1 identical over 8 bases. The V segment lost 0 bases and the J segment 4 bases; nucleotides outside the gene matches: 3. Germline V gene sequence: CDR1 SGHNT, CDR2 YYREEE (reference sequence). This CDR3 region has 15 residues. The CDR3 reads CASSLGQGLYNEQFF. CDR3 sequence (DNA): TGTGCCAGCAGCTTGGGACAGGGGCTTTACAATGAGCAGTTCTTC. Variable domain in full (rest from reference TRBV5-4 and TRBJ2-1): ETGVTQSPTHLIKTRGQQVTLRCSSQSGHNTVSWYQQALGQGPQFIFQYYREEENGRGNFPPRFSGLQFPNYSSELNVNALELDDSALYLCASSLGQGLYNEQFFGPGTRLTVL.

V and J are TRBV28 and TRBJ2-1, with 7 bases matching TRBD2. Germline CDR1 reads MDHEN; CDR2 reads SYDVKM. There are 16 residues in the CDR3. The trim removed 2 bases at V and 2 bases at J, leaving 6 bases unmatched. CDR3 sequence (DNA): TGTGCCAGCAGTTTAGCGGGAGTGGACGCCTACAATGAGCAGTTCTTC. Translating it yields CASSLAGVDAYNEQFF.

V gene TRBV6-5 combines with J gene TRBJ2-1; 9 bases map to TRBD2. CDR1 MNHEY and CDR2 SVGAGI come from the germline V gene. The trim removed 5 bases at V and 0 bases at J, leaving 2 bases unmatched. The CDR3 is 15 amino acids. CDR3 in DNA: TGTGCCAGCAGTCATAGCGGGAGCTCCTACAATGAGCAGTTCTTC. It is translated as CASSHSGSSYNEQFF.

The chain employs TRBV5-6 and TRBJ2-7; no clear D gene. V gave up 2 bases and J gave up 3 bases, with 3 bases separating them. CDR1 is SGHDT, CDR2 YYEEEE, per germline. This CDR3 has 11 residues. CDR3 region: CASSFGYEQYF. CDR3 in DNA: TGTGCCAGCAGCTTCGGCTACGAGCAGTACTTC.

V and J are TRBV7-2 and TRBJ2-1, with D possibly being TRBD2 (5 bases). CDR1 and CDR2 (germline): SGHTA, FQGNSA. The CDR3 has 15 amino acids. Trimming stripped 2 bases from V and 7 bases from J, with 15 bases between. This CDR3 reads CASSLFPLARNEQFF. In nucleotides, the CDR3 is TGTGCCAGCAGCTTATTCCCCCTAGCTAGAAATGAGCAGTTCTTC.

The chain combines TRBV7-2 with TRBJ1-2; possibly TRBD1 for D (5 bases). V was shortened by 3 bases and J by 8 bases, with 16 bases between the two germline ends. CDR1 and CDR2 from the germline V gene are SGHTA and FQGNSA. The CDR3 totals 14 residues. The CDR3 loop is CASSFMGGSVGYTF. The CDR3 DNA is TGTGCCAGCAGCTTCATGGGGGGGTCGGTCGGCTACACCTTC.

The rearrangement links TRBV5-1 to TRBJ1-1; unclear D gene. Germline CDR1 and CDR2: SGHRS and YFSETQ. The V end lost 0 bases, the J end lost 0 bases, and 6 bases lay between the germline ends. CDR3 size: 14 residues. CDR3 amino acids: CASSLAGMNTEAFF. The CDR3 region has the DNA TGCGCCAGCAGCTTGGCAGGAATGAACACTGAAGCTTTCTTT.

V gene TRBV23-1 combines with J gene TRBJ2-7; 7 bases line up with TRBD1. TRBV23-1 is an ORF, with its function uncertain. V lost 7 bases and J lost 3; bases outside the gene matches: 12. The CDR3 contains 15 residues. The CDR3 here is CASNYGRTGLYEQYF. The DNA of the CDR3 is TGCGCCAGCAACTACGGTCGGACAGGTCTCTACGAGCAGTACTTC.

The rearrangement links TRBV6-4 to TRBJ2-2; 8 bases are a match to TRBD2. The CDR3 runs 15 residues. The junction had 5 bases not matched to a gene; V was cut back by 5 bases and J by 3 bases. Germline V gene data show CDR1 as MRHNA and CDR2 as SNTAGT. This chain's CDR3 is CASSRSGSDTGELFF. In nucleotides, the CDR3 is TGTGCCAGCAGTAGGAGCGGGAGTGACACCGGGGAGCTGTTTTTT.

With respect to this clone: The junction departs from germline at one end; a sequencing error may be responsible. The same CDR3 arises from other DNA sequences in this sample as well. CDR3 nucleotides: TGCGCCAGCAGCCCTGGGCCTTCCTACGAGCAGTACTTC. It translates to CASSPGPSYEQYF. The chain carries TRBV7-9 and TRBJ2-7; D unresolved. The CDR3 runs to 13 residues. Germline CDR1 and CDR2: SEHNR and FQNEAQ (reference sequence).

The rearrangement uses TRBV5-4 and TRBJ1-2, with a weak D call TRBD1 (6 bases). This CDR3 is built from 11 residues. From germline, CDR1 is SGHNT and CDR2 YYREEE (reference sequence). V was pared by 10 bases and J by 10 bases, with 17 bases between. In nucleotides, the CDR3 is TGTGCCTTTTCTCGGGACATTGACTACACCTTC. This translates into CAFSRDIDYTF. Drawing the rest from reference TRBV5-4 and TRBJ1-2, the complete variable domain is ETGVTQSPTHLIKTRGQQVTLRCSSQSGHNTVSWYQQALGQGPQFIFQYYREEENGRGNFPPRFSGLQFPNYSSELNVNALELDDSALYLCAFSRDIDYTFGSGTRLTVV.

The V call is TRBV28, the J call TRBJ1-4; weak D call: TRBD1 (5 bases). Per germline, CDR1 MDHEN and CDR2 SYDVKM. CDR3 length: 15 residues. The ends were cut back, 10 bases at V and 0 bases at J, with 15 bases in the middle. This CDR3 is CAITPGGATNEKLFF. CDR3 nucleotide sequence: TGTGCCATTACCCCGGGGGGTGCAACTAATGAAAAACTGTTTTTT. The variable domain in full, completed from reference TRBV28 and TRBJ1-4, reads DVKVTQSSRYLVKRTGEKVFLECVQDMDHENMFWYRQDPGLGLRLIYFSYDVKMKEKGDIPEGYSVSREKKERFSLILESASTNQTSMYLCAITPGGATNEKLFFGSGTQLSVL.

This sequence joins TRBV18 and TRBJ2-5; D unclear. The CDR3 is 12 residues long. The V gene's germline CDR1 is KGHSH and CDR2 LQKENI. The V end lost 6 bases, the J end lost 5 bases, and 10 bases lay between the germline ends. The CDR3 DNA reads as TGTGCCAGCTCCCAGATCGGGGAGACCCAGTACTTC. Amino acid sequence: CASSQIGETQYF.

The rearrangement links TRBV6-7 to TRBJ2-7; D gene uncertain. TRBV6-7 is designated an ORF whose function remains uncertain. The CDR3 has 16 amino acids. Trimming pared 0 bases from V and 0 bases from J, leaving 12 bases between. The CDR3 bases are TGTGCCAGCAGTTACTCGATAACGGTCCTCTCCTACGAGCAGTACTTC. Amino acids: CASSYSITVLSYEQYF.

The chain carries TRBV5-1 and TRBJ2-7; a weak D match, TRBD2 (6 bases). Per the germline V gene, CDR1 is SGHRS and CDR2 is YFSETQ. Trimming took off 0 bases at V and 4 bases at J, with 11 bases between the two ends. The CDR3 has 14 amino acids. The CDR3 loop is CASSLAGSGYEQYF. In DNA, the CDR3 is TGCGCCAGCAGCTTGGCCGGGAGCGGGTACGAGCAGTACTTC.

This sequence joins TRBV23-1 and TRBJ2-1; maybe TRBD2 (6 bases). TRBV23-1 falls under the ORF class, with uncertain function. CDR3 size: 22 residues. V was shortened by 0 bases and J by 0 bases, with 27 bases between the two germline ends. The CDR3 nucleotides are TGCGCCAGCAGTCAATCGGGGGTAGCGGCAGGATTGGTTCGGTACTCCTACAATGAGCAGTTCTTC. Translated, it gives CASSQSGVAAGLVRYSYNEQFF.

This chain links TRBV6-1 with TRBJ2-1, with 13 nucleotides matching TRBD2. Germline-derived CDR1 and CDR2 are MNHNS and SASEGT. V lost 2 bases, J lost 8 bases, and 9 bases stayed unmatched. CDR3 size: 17 residues. CDR3 sequence reads: CASSEYFGLAGVDEQFF. The CDR3 nucleotides read TGTGCCAGCAGTGAATATTTCGGACTAGCGGGAGTGGATGAGCAGTTCTTC.

V gene TRBV5-1 combines with J gene TRBJ1-1, with D possibly matching TRBD1 (5 bases). V gave up 4 bases and J gave up 1 base, with 8 bases separating them. Germline V gene sequence: CDR1 SGHRS, CDR2 YFSETQ. There are 13 residues in the CDR3. The CDR3 protein is CASSETENTEAFF. CDR3 in DNA: TGCGCCAGCAGCGAGACAGAGAACACTGAAGCTTTCTTT.

In its sample, this clone was seen a few times. The genes are TRBV27 and TRBJ1-2, with D possibly being TRBD1 (5 bases). The germline gives CDR1 MNHEY, CDR2 SMNVEV (reference sequence). The germline V and J ends were trimmed by 9 bases and 6 bases, with 17 bases remaining between them. The CDR3 length is 13 residues. CDR3: CASNTAGMNGYTF. CDR3 bases: TGTGCCAGTAACACGGCAGGGATGAATGGCTACACCTTC.

This clone has a handful of counts. V usage is TRBV7-3 and J usage is TRBJ2-2; possibly TRBD1 for D (6 bases). CDR1 and CDR2 (germline): SGHTA, FQGTGA. The CDR3 length is 15 residues. Trimming took 1 base from V and 6 from J, leaving 12 bases between them. CDR3 nucleotide sequence: TGTGCCAGCAGCTTAATGCTAGGGGGTCCCGGGGAGCTGTTTTTT. It specifies CASSLMLGGPGELFF.

The chain joins TRBV9 to TRBJ2-1, with D perhaps TRBD2 (5 bases). V was clipped by 0 bases and J by 2 bases, with 9 bases between them. This CDR3 has 15 amino acids. From germline, CDR1 is SGDLS and CDR2 YYNGEE. The CDR3 region has the DNA TGTGCCAGCAGCGTAGATAGCGCGACCTACAATGAGCAGTTCTTC. Translation: CASSVDSATYNEQFF.

The chain uses TRBV5-5 and TRBJ2-1; 15 bases map to TRBD2. V lost 4 bases, J lost 6 bases, and 11 bases stayed unmatched. Germline V gene lookup returns CDR1 SGHKS and CDR2 YYEKEE (reference sequence). The CDR3 has 18 residues. This CDR3 reads CASSHGLAGGPLFNEQFF. The CDR3 region has the DNA TGTGCCAGCAGCCATGGACTAGCGGGAGGGCCTCTCTTCAATGAGCAGTTCTTC. Complete variable domain (other parts from reference TRBV5-5 and TRBJ2-1): DAGVTQSPTHLIKTRGQQVTLRCSPISGHKSVSWYQQVLGQGPQFIFQYYEKEERGRGNFPDRFSARQFPNYSSELNVNALLLGDSALYLCASSHGLAGGPLFNEQFFGPGTRLTVL.

The V call is TRBV9, the J call TRBJ2-1; 10 bases match TRBD1. The CDR3 loop spans 14 amino acids. Per the germline V gene, CDR1 is SGDLS and CDR2 is YYNGEE. The junction had 5 bases not matched to a gene; V was cut back by 4 bases and J by 7 bases. CDR3 nucleotides: TGTGCCAGCAGCCCATGGACAGGGGGGAATGAGCAGTTCTTC. It codes for CASSPWTGGNEQFF.

This sequence joins TRBV7-9 and TRBJ2-1, with TRBD2 matching 8 bases. Germline assignment: CDR1 SEHNR and CDR2 FQNEAQ (reference sequence). The V gene end was trimmed by 1 base and the J gene end by 7 bases; junction bases not matched to a gene: 3. The CDR3 loop spans 14 amino acids. CDR3 DNA sequence: TGTGCCAGCAGCTTAGTGCGGGGGGCAAATGAGCAGTTCTTC. It yields the protein CASSLVRGANEQFF.

The chain uses TRBV27 and TRBJ1-2; TRBD1 matches 7 bases. CDR1 and CDR2 (germline): MNHEY, SMNVEV (reference sequence). There are 16 residues in the CDR3. Trimming took 2 bases from V and 4 from J; bases not matched to a gene: 10. CDR3 residues: CASSLMVPQGGYGYTF. CDR3 nucleotide sequence: TGTGCCAGCAGTTTAATGGTTCCCCAGGGGGGCTATGGCTACACCTTC.

On this clone: At one end, the junction sequence differs from germline, possibly due to a read error. The chain employs TRBV6-1 and TRBJ2-7; 9 nucleotides align to TRBD1. The CDR3 length is 10 residues. The germline gives CDR1 MNHNS, CDR2 SASEGT. This chain's CDR3 is CASSEGQGEF. CDR3 DNA sequence: TGTGCCAGCAGTGAGGGACAGGGAGAATTC.